This T cell receptor beta chain comes out of a study of T-cell memory formation after mild COVID-19 listed by TCRdb under 2021. Background for the entire study: TCR sequence clusters from the two donors were largely donor specific. In two donors, T-cell clones that expanded and contracted after mild COVID-19 were followed by sequencing TCRalpha and TCRbeta repertoires longitudinally. The cohort was made up of two young adult volunteers, one female and one male, who were previously healthy. The paper's findings and limits, for the study overall: Clones contracting from day 15 to 85 had balanced CD4/CD8 phenotypes, while a second wave expanding from day 15 to 37 was biased towards CD4+. SARS-CoV-2 specificity of the second-wave clones peaking on day 37 was not confirmed. Contracting CD4+ clones were found mainly in CM and EM memory subsets, while CD8+ clones were enriched in EMRA. Some responding clones were found in pre-infection memory, which suggests that pre-existing cross-reactive memory T cells took part in the SARS-CoV-2 response. Only a couple of mild cases were covered by the study, and larger cohorts that include severe cases with pre-infection samples were considered necessary.

This clonotype has more than one count but fewer than ten. This receptor's antigen is unknown. No per-base quality is available; no much larger clone lies one base away. Ficoll-Paque density gradient centrifugation was the method used to isolate PBMCs. The CDR3 holds 13 amino acids from the cysteine to the phenylalanine. Of all the DNA, just the CDR3 is kept, 39 bases in frame from base 1. Looking up the germline V gene (reference sequence) yields CDR1 LGHDT and CDR2 YNNKEL. The V and J ends are trimmed by 4 bases and 5 bases, leaving 9 bases between them. Sequencing instrument: Illumina NovaSeq 6000. TCRalpha and TCRbeta cDNA libraries were built by 5'RACE with constant-segment primers, adding sample barcodes and unique molecular identifiers. Trizol reagent was used to extract RNA from every sample. The libraries were amplified in two PCR steps, and the second step added a second sample barcode and Illumina TruSeq adapters. Sequencing of libraries was performed on an Illumina NovaSeq with 2 x 150 bp paired-end reads. The authors' pipeline ran thus. Reads were demultiplexed and collapsed into UMI-guided consensus sequences with migec v1.2.7. With mixcr v2.1.11, UMI consensuses were aligned to TRA and TRB V and J templates and assembled into clonotypes. A clonotype was counted as expanded or contracted only if both edgeR and NoisET called the change significant, with noise models trained on biological replicates. For edgeR calls, a false discovery rate-adjusted p below 0.01 and a log2 fold-change threshold of 1 were applied. As an exploratory analysis of dynamics, max-normalized trajectories of the 1000 most abundant clonotypes were examined with PCA combined with hierarchical clustering. Separately sequenced CD4+ and CD8+ repertoires were used to assign a CD4 or CD8 phenotype to each responding clone. Through fastp at Q25 and MiXCR, TCRdb rebuilt clones from the public reads, retaining in-frame beta chains. Rows matching on CDR3 protein sequence are summarized as one entry with the most common DNA and genes. The V and J calls shown here were made by TCRdb, not taken from the authors' results. This sample has 250,000 to 350,000 distinct CDR3 sequences in its table, and 19% of those were observed once. The ten most abundant clones make up under 25% of the sample.

Here the chain combines TRBV3-1 and TRBJ2-1; too little of a D gene remains to name it. Sequencing input: PBMCs or a T cell subset sorted from them (not recorded which). The origin of this receptor is a man younger than 30 who had mild COVID-19 (a few samples of this study predate the infection). The sample titles of this study are shuffled in the database, so cell type and time point are left out; the donor was told from shared clones. The CDR3 is CASSPDWNNEQFF. The DNA reads TGTGCCAGCAGCCCCGACTGGAACAATGAGCAGTTCTTC.